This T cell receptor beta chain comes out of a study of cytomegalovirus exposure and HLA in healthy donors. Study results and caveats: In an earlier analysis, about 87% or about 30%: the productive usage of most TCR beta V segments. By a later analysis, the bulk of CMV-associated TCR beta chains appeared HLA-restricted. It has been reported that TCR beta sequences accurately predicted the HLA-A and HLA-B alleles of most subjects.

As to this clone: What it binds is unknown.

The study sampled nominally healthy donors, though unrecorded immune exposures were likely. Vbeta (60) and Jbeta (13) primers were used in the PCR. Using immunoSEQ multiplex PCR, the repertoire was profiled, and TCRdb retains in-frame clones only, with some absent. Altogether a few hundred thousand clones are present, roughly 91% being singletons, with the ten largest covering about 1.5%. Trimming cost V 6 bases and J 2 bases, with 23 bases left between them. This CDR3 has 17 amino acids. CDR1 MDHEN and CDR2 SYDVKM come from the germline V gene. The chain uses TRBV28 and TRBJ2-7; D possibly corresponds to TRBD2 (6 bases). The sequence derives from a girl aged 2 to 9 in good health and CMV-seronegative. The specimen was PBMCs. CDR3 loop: CASSPAPGGNKAYEQYF. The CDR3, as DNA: TGTGCCAGCAGCCCCGCCCCCGGGGGAAATAAGGCCTACGAGCAGTACTTC.